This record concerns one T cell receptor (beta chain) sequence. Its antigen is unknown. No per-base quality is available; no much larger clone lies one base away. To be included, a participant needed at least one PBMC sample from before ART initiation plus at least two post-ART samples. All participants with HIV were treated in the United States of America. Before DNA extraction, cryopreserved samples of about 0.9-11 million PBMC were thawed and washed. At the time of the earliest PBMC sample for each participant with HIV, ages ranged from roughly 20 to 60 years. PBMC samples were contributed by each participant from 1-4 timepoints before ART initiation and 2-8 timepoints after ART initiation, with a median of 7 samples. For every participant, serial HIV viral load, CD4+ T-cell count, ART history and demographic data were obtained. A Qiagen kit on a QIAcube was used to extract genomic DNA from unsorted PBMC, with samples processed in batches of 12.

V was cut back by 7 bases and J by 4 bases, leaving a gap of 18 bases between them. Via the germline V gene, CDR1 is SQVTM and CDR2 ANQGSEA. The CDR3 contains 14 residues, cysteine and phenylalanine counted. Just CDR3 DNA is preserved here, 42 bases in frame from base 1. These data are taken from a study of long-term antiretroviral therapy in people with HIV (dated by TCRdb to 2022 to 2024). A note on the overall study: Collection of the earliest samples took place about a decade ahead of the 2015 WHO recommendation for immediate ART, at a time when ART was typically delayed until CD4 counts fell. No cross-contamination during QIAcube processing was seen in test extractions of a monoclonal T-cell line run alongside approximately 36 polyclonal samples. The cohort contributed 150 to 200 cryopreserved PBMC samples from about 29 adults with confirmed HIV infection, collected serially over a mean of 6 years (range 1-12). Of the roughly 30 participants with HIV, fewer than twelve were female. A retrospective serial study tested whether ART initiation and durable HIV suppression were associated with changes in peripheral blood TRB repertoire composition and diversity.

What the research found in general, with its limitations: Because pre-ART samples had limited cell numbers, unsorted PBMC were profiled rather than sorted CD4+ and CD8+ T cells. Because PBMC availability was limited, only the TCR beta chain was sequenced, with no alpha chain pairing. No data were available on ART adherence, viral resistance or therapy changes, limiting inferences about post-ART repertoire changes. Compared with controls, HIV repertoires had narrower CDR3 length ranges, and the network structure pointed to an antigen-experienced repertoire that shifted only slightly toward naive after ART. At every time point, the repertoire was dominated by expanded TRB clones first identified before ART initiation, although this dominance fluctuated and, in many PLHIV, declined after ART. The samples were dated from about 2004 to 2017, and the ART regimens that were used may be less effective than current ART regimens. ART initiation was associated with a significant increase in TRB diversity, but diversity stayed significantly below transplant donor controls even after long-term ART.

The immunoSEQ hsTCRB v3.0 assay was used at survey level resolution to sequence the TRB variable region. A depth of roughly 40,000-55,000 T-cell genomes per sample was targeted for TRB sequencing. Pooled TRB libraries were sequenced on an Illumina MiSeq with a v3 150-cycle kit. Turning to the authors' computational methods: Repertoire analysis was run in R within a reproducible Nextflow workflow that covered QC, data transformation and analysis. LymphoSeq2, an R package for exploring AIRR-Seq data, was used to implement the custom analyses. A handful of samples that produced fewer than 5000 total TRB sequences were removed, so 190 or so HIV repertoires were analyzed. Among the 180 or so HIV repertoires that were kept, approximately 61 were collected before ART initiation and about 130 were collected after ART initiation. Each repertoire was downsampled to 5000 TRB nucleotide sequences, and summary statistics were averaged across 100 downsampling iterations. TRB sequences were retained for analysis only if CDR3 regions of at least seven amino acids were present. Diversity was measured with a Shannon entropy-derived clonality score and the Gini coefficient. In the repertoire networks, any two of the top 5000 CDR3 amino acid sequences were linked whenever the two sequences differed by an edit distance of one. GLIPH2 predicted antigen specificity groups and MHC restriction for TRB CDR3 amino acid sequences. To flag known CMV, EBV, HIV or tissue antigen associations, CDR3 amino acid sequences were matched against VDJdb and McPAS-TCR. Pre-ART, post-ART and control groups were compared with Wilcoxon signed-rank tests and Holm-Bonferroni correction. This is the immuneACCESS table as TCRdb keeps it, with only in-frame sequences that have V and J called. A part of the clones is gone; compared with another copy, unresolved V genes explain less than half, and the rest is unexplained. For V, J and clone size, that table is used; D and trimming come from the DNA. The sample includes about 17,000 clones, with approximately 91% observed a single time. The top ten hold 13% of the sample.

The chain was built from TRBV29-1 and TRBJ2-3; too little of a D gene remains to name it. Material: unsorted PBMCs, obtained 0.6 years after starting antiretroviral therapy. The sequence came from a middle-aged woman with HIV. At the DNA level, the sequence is TGCAGCGCCCTAACTCGTTTGGTTTCAGATACGCAGTATTTT. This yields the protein CSALTRLVSDTQYF.